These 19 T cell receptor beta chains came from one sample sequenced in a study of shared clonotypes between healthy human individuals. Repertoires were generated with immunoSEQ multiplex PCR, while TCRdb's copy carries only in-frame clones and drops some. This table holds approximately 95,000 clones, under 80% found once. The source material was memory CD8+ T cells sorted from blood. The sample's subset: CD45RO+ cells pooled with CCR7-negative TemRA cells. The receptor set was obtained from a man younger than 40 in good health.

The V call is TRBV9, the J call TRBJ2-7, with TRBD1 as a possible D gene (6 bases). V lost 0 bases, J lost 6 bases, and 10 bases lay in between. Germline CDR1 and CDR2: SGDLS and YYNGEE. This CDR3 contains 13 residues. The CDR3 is CASSVGVGGEQYF. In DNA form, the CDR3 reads TGTGCCAGCAGCGTAGGGGTAGGGGGCGAGCAGTACTTC.

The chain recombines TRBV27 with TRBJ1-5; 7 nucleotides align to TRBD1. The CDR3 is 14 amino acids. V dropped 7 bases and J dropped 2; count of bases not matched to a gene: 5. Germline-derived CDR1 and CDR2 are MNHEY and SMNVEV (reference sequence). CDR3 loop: CASKTGVGNQPQHF. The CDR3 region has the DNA TGTGCCAGCAAAACAGGGGTTGGCAATCAGCCCCAGCATTTT.

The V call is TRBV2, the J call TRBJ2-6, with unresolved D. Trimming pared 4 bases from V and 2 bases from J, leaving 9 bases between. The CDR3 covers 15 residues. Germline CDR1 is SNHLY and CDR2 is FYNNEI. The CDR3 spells CASSGVQTGANVLTF. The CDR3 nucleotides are TGTGCCAGCAGTGGGGTGCAGACTGGGGCCAACGTCCTGACTTTC.

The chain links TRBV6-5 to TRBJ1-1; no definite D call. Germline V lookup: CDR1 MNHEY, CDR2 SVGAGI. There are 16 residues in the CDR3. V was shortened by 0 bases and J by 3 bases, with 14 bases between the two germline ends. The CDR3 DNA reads TGTGCCAGCAGTTACTCTGGTGGGGAGGAATACACTGAAGCTTTCTTT. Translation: CASSYSGGEEYTEAFF.

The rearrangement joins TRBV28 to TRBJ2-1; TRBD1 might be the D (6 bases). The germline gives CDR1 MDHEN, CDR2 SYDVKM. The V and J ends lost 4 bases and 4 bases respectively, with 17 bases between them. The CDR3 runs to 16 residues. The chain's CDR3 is CASSSPHRQGYNEQFF. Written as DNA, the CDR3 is TGTGCCAGCAGTTCCCCCCACCGGCAGGGGTACAATGAGCAGTTCTTC.

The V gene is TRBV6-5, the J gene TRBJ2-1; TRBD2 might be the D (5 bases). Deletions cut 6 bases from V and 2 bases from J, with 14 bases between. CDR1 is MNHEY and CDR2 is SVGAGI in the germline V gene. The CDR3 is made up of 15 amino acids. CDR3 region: CASSQADATYNEQFF. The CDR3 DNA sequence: TGTGCCAGCAGCCAAGCGGACGCTACCTACAATGAGCAGTTCTTC.

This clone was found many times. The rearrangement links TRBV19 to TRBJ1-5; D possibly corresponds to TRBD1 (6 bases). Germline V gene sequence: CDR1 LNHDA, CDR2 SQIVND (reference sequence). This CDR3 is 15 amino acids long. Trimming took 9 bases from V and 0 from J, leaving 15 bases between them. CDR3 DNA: TGTGCCAGCTCCTGGACAGCTCGTAGCAATCAGCCCCAGCATTTT. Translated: CASSWTARSNQPQHF. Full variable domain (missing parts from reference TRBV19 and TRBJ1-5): DGGITQSPKYLFRKEGQNVTLSCEQNLNHDAMYWYRQDPGQGLRLIYYSQIVNDFQKGDIAEGYSVSREKKESFPLTVTSAQKNPTAFYLCASSWTARSNQPQHFGDGTRLSIL.

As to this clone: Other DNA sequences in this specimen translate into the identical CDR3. Here the CDR3 reads CASSLVLAGGSGELFF. CDR3 nucleotides: TGTGCCAGCAGCTTAGTACTAGCGGGAGGGTCCGGGGAGCTGTTTTTT. This rearrangement joins TRBV11-2 to TRBJ2-2; 13 bases match TRBD2. Germline V gives CDR1 SGHAT, CDR2 FQNNGV. The V segment lost 1 base and the J segment 6 bases; nucleotides outside the gene matches: 2. This CDR3 contains 16 residues.

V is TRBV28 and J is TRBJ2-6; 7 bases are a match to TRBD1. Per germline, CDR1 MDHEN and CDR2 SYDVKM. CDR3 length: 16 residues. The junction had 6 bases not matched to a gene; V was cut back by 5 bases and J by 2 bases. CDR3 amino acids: CASSRLQGPGANVLTF. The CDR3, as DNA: TGTGCCAGCAGTCGATTACAGGGGCCTGGGGCCAACGTCCTGACTTTC.

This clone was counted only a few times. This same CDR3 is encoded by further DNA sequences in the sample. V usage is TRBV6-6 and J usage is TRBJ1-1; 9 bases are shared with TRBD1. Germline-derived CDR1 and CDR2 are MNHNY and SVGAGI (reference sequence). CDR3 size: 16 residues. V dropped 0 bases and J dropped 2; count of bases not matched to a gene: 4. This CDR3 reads CASSYSPGQGNTEAFF. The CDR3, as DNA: TGTGCCAGCAGTTACTCACCGGGACAGGGTAACACTGAAGCTTTCTTT.

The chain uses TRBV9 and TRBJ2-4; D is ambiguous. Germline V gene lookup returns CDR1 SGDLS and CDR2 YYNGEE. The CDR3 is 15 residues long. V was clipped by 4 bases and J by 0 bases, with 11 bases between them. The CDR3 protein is CASSPVLQAKNIQYF. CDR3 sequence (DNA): TGTGCCAGCAGCCCCGTCTTGCAAGCCAAAAACATTCAGTACTTC.

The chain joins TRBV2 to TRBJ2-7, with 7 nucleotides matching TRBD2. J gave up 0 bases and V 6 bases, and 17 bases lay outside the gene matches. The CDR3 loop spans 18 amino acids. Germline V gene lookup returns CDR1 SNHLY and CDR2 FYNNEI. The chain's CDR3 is CASSLNLGRERLSYEQYF. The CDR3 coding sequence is TGTGCCAGCAGCCTCAACCTTGGGCGGGAGCGCCTCTCCTACGAGCAGTACTTC.

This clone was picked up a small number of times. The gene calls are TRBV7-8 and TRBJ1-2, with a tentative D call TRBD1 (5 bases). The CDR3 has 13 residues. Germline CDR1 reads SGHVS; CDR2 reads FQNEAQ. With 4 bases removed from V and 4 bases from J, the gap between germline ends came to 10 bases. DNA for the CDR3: TGTGCCAGCAGCTCCAGGGTTGGCTATGGCTACACCTTC. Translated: CASSSRVGYGYTF.

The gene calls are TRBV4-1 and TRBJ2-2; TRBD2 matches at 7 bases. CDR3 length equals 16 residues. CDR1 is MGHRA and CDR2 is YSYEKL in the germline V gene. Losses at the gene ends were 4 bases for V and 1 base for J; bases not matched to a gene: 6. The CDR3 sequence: CASSPHSGGNTGELFF. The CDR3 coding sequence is TGCGCCAGCAGCCCCCATTCGGGAGGGAACACCGGGGAGCTGTTTTTT.

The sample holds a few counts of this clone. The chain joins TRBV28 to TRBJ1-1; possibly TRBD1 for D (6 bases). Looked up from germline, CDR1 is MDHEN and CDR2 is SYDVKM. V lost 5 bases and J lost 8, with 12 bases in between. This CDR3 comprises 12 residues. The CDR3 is CASSGNRAEAFF. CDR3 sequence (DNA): TGTGCCAGCAGTGGAAACAGGGCGGAAGCTTTCTTT.

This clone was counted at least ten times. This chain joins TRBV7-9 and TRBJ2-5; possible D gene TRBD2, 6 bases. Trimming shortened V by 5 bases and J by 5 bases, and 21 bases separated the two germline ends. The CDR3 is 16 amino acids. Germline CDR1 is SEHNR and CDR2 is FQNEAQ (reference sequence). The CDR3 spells CASSNPREETRETQYF. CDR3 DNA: TGTGCCAGCAGCAACCCTAGGGAAGAGACTAGGGAGACCCAGTACTTC.

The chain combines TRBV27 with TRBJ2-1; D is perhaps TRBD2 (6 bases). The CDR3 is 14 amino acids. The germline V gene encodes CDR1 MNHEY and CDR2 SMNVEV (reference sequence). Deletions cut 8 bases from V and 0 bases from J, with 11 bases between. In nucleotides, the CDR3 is TGTGCCAGCCAGATAGCGGTCTCCTACAATGAGCAGTTCTTC. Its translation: CASQIAVSYNEQFF.

The CDR3 region is CASSFARWVTSGGSANTGELFF. In nucleotides, the CDR3 is TGTGCCAGCAGCTTTGCCCGGTGGGTGACTAGCGGGGGATCCGCGAACACCGGGGAGCTGTTTTTT. This chain links TRBV12-1 with TRBJ2-2; the listed D gene, TRBD2, was not tested against the DNA. TRBV12-1 is listed as a pseudogene. This CDR3 contains 22 residues.

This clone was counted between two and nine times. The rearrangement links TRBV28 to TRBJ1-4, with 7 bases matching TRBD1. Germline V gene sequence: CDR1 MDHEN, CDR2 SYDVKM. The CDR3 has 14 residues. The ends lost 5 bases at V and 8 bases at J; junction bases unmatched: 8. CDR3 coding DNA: TGTGCCAGCAGTGGGGACAGAACCGGGGAAAAACTGTTTTTT. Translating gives CASSGDRTGEKLFF. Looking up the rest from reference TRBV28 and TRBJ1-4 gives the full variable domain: DVKVTQSSRYLVKRTGEKVFLECVQDMDHENMFWYRQDPGLGLRLIYFSYDVKMKEKGDIPEGYSVSREKKERFSLILESASTNQTSMYLCASSGDRTGEKLFFGSGTQLSVL.